What follows is one TCR beta chain and its context. Its antigen is unknown. This entry is derived from a study of T cell responses to AZD1222 COVID-19 vaccine. Overall study results and limits: Two doses of AZD1222 preceded a rise in Spike-specific TCR breadth and depth. Clonal diversity may have been underestimated, and the donors were mostly white British, with more females than males. Researchers took repertoire samples only after the peak T cell response had come.

Germline V CDR1 and CDR2: SGHNT, YENEEA. The V end lost 5 bases, the J end lost 4 bases, and 8 bases lay between the germline ends. This CDR3 has 13 amino acids. TCRdb's table, derived via immunoSEQ multiplex PCR, lists solely in-frame clones and lacks some. This sample carries about 84,000 clones, approximately 88% of them seen once, and the ten largest clones take 11%. Second doses were pooled across both intervals (about 4 or about 12 weeks). This clonotype was obtained from an adult who received the AZD1222 COVID-19 vaccine. Sequences were derived from peripheral blood, sampled 28 days after the second AZD1222 dose. This chain links TRBV11-3 with TRBJ2-2; D ambiguous. The CDR3 protein is CASSPRLTGELFF. The CDR3 DNA reads TGTGCCAGCAGCCCGAGGCTCACCGGGGAGCTGTTTTTT.